This passage covers 10 T cell receptor beta chains from one sample sequenced in a study of shared clonotypes between healthy human individuals. Libraries were prepared by immunoSEQ multiplex PCR; TCRdb keeps only in-frame clonotypes and omits some of them. The profile shows fewer than 3 million clones, just under 95% of them singletons. Material: naive CD4+ T cells from PBMCs. Subset indicated: CD45RA+ positively selected. The receptor set was obtained from a man in his late teens or twenties in good health. Some clones in this sample may be carry-over from other donors' samples.

The CDR3 DNA reads TGTGCCAGCAGCTTGCAACAGGGCTCCTACAATGAGCAGTTCTTC. Its translation is CASSLQQGSYNEQFF. The V gene is TRBV5-5, the J gene TRBJ2-1, with D maybe TRBD1 (6 bases). The germline V gene encodes CDR1 SGHKS and CDR2 YYEKEE (reference sequence). This CDR3 contains 15 residues. V was clipped by 1 base and J by 0 bases, with 8 bases between them.

The chain recombines TRBV10-2 with TRBJ1-1, with 7 bases lining up with TRBD1. The germline CDR1 and CDR2 sequences are WSHSY and SAAADI. The CDR3 consists of 14 residues. V lost 6 bases and J lost 0; bases outside the gene matches: 4. DNA of the CDR3: TGCGCCAGCAGCCCGGGACAGCTGAACACTGAAGCTTTCTTT. Protein product: CASSPGQLNTEAFF.

The chain recombines TRBV7-9 with TRBJ2-1; 7 nucleotides agree with TRBD2. This CDR3 region has 16 residues. V lost 5 bases to trimming and J lost 2 bases; unmatched junction nucleotides: 9. Germline CDR1 SEHNR, CDR2 FQNEAQ (reference sequence). Written as DNA, the CDR3 is TGTGCCAGCAGCATCGCTAGCGGACCCACCTACAATGAGCAGTTCTTC. As protein: CASSIASGPTYNEQFF. The whole variable domain, remainder taken from reference TRBV7-9 and TRBJ2-1, is DTGVSQNPRHKITKRGQNVTFRCDPISEHNRLYWYRQTLGQGPEFLTYFQNEAQLEKSRLLSDRFSAERPKGSFSTLEIQRTEQGDSAMYLCASSIASGPTYNEQFFGPGTRLTVL.

A remark on this clone: Other nucleotide sequences from this sample produce the same CDR3. V is TRBV5-4 and J is TRBJ2-3, with TRBD2 as a possible D gene (6 bases). V was cut by 0 bases and J by 1 base, with 6 bases left in between. This CDR3 has 14 amino acids. Per germline, CDR1 SGHNT and CDR2 YYREEE (reference sequence). This chain's CDR3 is CASSLASGTDTQYF. The CDR3 nucleotides are TGTGCCAGCAGCTTGGCTAGCGGCACAGATACGCAGTATTTT.

This clone is a singleton in its sample. The chain combines TRBV10-1 with TRBJ1-1, with 9 bases fitting TRBD1. Germline V gives CDR1 WNHNN, CDR2 SYGVQD (reference sequence). V was clipped by 5 bases and J by 5 bases; unmatched bases: 12. The CDR3 consists of 16 residues. CDR3 in amino acids: CASSLTPGQGKTEAFF. The CDR3 region has the DNA TGCGCCAGCAGTCTCACGCCGGGACAGGGAAAAACTGAAGCTTTCTTT.

The chain employs TRBV10-3 and TRBJ2-1, with TRBD1 matching 11 bases. Germline trimming cut 8 bases from V and 9 bases from J; bases unmatched to any gene: 3. The germline CDR1 and CDR2 sequences are ENHRY and SYGVKD. This CDR3 is 12 amino acids long. CDR3 bases: TGTGCCATCGGGACAGGGGGTCGTGAGCAGTTCTTC. Residues: CAIGTGGREQFF.

This sequence joins TRBV7-9 and TRBJ2-2; 11 nucleotides agree with TRBD2. This CDR3 contains 18 residues. Looked up from germline, CDR1 is SEHNR and CDR2 is FQNEAQ (reference sequence). With V trimmed by 3 bases and J by 5 bases, 11 bases remained unmatched. The CDR3 here is CASSFPQLAGVDTGELFF. In nucleotides, the CDR3 is TGTGCCAGCAGCTTTCCCCAACTAGCGGGAGTTGATACCGGGGAGCTGTTTTTT.

V usage is TRBV7-3 and J usage is TRBJ2-7, with D hard to call. In germline, CDR1 is SGHTA, CDR2 FQGTGA. Trimming shortened V by 0 bases and J by 3 bases, and 6 bases separated the two germline ends. The CDR3 runs 13 residues. The CDR3 loop is CASSLTPNYEQYF. DNA for the CDR3: TGTGCCAGCAGCTTAACACCTAACTACGAGCAGTACTTC.

This chain joins TRBV7-9 and TRBJ2-5; unclear D gene. CDR1 and CDR2 from the germline V gene are SEHNR and FQNEAQ (reference sequence). The CDR3 contains 13 residues. Trimming took off 5 bases at V and 5 bases at J, with 12 bases between the two ends. The CDR3 region is CASSLRVEETQYF. CDR3 sequence (DNA): TGTGCCAGCAGCCTTCGGGTGGAGGAGACCCAGTACTTC.

This chain uses TRBV11-2 with TRBJ2-5; TRBD2 agrees at 9 bases. The CDR3 covers 15 residues. CDR1 is SGHAT and CDR2 is FQNNGV in the germline V gene. The ends lost 5 bases at V and 2 bases at J; junction bases unmatched: 6. The CDR3 coding sequence is TGTGCCAGCAGCCTAAGCGGGAGGCGACAAGAGACCCAGTACTTC. Translation gives CASSLSGRRQETQYF.